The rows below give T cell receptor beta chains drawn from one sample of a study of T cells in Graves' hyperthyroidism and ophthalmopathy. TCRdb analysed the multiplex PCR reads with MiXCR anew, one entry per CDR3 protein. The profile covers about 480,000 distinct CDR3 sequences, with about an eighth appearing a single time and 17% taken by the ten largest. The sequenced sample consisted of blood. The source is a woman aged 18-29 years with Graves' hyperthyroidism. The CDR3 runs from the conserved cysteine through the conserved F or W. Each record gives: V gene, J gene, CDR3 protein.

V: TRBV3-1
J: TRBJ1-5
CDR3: CASSHFSNQPQHF

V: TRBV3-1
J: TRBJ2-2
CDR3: CASSRTGGVTGELFF

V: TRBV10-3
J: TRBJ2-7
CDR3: CAISEHTSGNDEQYF

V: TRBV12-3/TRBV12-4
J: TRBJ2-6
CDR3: CASGPRGVGISGANVLTF

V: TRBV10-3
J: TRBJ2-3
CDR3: CAISESTDTQYF

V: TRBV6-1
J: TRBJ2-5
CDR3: CASNPSYGGRKQETQYF

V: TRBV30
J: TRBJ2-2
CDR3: CAWSVLGGPGTGELFF

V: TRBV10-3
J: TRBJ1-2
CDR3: CAISESGARGGYTF

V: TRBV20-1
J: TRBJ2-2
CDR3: CSAKTGWYGELFF

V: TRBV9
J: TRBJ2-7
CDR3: CASGMGLAGAEQYF

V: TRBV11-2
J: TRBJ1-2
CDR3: CASSLDRTDYGYTF

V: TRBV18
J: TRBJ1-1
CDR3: CASSQGQENEAFF

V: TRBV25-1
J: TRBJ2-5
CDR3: CASSAPERGAGETQYF

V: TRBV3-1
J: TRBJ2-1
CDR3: CASSQLDRNNEQFF

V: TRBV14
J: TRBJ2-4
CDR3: CASSHGQSDIQYF

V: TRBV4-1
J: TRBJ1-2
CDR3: CASSQERTDGYTF

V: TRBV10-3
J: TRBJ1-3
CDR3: CAISDHSGNTIYF

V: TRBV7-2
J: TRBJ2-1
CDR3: CASSRTLAGASYNEQFF

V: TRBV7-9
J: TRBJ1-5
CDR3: CASSLGTPNQPQHF

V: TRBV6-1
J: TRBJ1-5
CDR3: CASRSSATKQPQHF

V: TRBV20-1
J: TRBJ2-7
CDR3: CSARYSYEQYF

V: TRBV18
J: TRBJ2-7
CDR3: CASSPWSGSTYEQYF

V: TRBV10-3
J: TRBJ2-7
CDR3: CAISAPARAYEQYF

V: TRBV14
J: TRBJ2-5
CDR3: CASSHPLEWGASGETQYF

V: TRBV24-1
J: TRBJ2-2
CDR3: CATSDPTGLDGGELFF

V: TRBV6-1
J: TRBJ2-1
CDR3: CASSDLRGSYNEQFF

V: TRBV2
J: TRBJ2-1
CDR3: CASSVGQLFSSYNEQFF

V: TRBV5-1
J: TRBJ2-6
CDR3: CASQHRGAPGANVLTF

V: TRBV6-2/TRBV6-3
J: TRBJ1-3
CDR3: CASSYGTGQNTIYF

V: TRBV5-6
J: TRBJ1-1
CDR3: CASSMVSAEAFF

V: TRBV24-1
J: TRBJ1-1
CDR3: CATAPQGGTEAFF

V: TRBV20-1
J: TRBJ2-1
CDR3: CSTVRTSGYNEQFF

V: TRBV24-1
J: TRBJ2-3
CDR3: CATSDLSGSGQDTQYF

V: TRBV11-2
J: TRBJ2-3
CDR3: CASTLTGGEMRNTQYF

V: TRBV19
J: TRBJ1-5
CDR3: CASSTSDRASNQPQHF

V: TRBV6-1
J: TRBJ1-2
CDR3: CASSSGQGWGYTF

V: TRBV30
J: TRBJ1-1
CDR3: CAWRTGQNTEAFF

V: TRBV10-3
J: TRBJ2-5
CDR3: CATISGLAGVVETQYF

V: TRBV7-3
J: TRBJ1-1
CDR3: CASSLFGRMNTEAFF

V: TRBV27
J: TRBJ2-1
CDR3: CASAIPSERAADNEQFF

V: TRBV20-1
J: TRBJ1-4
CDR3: CSAGVTPSYEKLFF

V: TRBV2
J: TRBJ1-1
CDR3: CASRVVTNTEAFF

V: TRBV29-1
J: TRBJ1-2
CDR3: CSVEPPGRNYGYTF

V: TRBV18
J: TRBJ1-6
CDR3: CASSPVSGGGSSPLHF

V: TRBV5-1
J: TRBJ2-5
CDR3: CASSLGASGTQETQYF

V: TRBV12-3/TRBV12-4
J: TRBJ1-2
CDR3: CASSSKTGGYGYTF

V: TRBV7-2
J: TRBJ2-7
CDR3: CASSSSQADRGYYEQYF

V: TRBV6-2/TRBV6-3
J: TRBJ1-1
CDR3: CASSQAGTVNTEAFF

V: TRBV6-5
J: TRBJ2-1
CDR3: CASSYSSRGIVIGEQFF

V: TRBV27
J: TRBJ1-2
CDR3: CASSTEGYYGYTF

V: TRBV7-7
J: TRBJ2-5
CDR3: CASRPIAGGGETQYF

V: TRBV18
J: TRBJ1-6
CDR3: CASSEQENSPLHF

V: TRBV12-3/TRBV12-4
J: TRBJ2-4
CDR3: CASSLDRGIQYF

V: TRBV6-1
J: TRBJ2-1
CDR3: CASSLTGTREQFF

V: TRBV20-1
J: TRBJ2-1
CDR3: CSATSGQTSYNEQFF

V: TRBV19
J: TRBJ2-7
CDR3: CASSGVGLEQYF

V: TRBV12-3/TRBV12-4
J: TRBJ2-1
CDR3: CASGDLAYNEQFF